This T cell receptor (beta chain) originates from a study of blood T cell repertoires in COVID-19 (TCRdb year 2020). Some background on the complete study: Collaborator samples came from the United States, Italy and Spain and covered acute and convalescent phases of COVID-19. The material from the prospective study consisted of cDNA or gDNA derived from T cells, B-cell-depleted T cells, or PBMCs. The dataset comprised deeply sampled blood TCRbeta repertoires from subjects exposed to, actively infected with, or recovered from COVID-19. The repertoires were released in a freely available public database meant as a resource for research on the immune response to SARS-CoV-2. The samples were drawn from two sources: the first 160 participants of the ongoing ImmuneRACE study, and 1,000 to 1,500 subjects contributed by 6 global collaborators. The sample metadata nearly always contained a de-identified subject ID, COVID-19 status, age in years and sex. HLA class I and class II types, where available, came from metadata supplied by the sample provider rather than from assay-based typing. On the study overall, not on this receptor specifically: The amount of clinical and demographic metadata varied by source and participant and was provided uncurated.

TCRbeta CDR3 regions were amplified from genomic DNA by means of the immunoSEQ Assay, a bias-controlled multiplex PCR. Under the source paper's analysis protocol: The number of nucleated cells in each sample was estimated from the amplification of reference gene primers within the assay. To quantify the absolute abundance of each unique TCRbeta CDR3 rearrangement, sequence reads were collapsed and filtered. For each sample, productive Simpson clonality was calculated by taking the square root of Simpson's diversity index across productive rearrangements. In its TCRdb copy, this immuneACCESS table keeps in-frame sequences only and misses some clones. Where compared with another copy, unresolved V genes explain less than half of these, and the others have no known cause. That table furnishes V, J and clone size, whereas the DNA furnished D and trimming. Within this sample are about 260,000 clones, with less than 90% of them counted one time only. The top ten clonotypes cover 4.2% of the sample.

Whole blood was collected in K2EDTA tubes by collaborating institutions according to the institutions' own protocols. Collaborator samples were shipped for TCRbeta analysis as frozen whole blood, isolated PBMCs, or DNA extracted from either sample type. Comments on this clone: No antigen is known for it. The input lacks base qualities; no much larger clone sits a single base away.

V loses 2 bases at its end and J loses 2 bases; junction bases beyond the gene matches: 5. Sequences SQVTM (CDR1) and ANQGSEA (CDR2) are obtained from the germline V gene. The CDR3 goes from the cysteine to the phenylalanine over 14 residues. Only CDR3 DNA remains: 42 bases, in frame from the first base. This sequence originates from a man between 60 and 75 years old with acute or convalescent COVID-19. Recombination linked TRBV29-1 to TRBJ2-5, and 7 junctional nucleotides match TRBD1. Sequenced sample: peripheral blood. CDR3 loop: CSVEKGARQETQYF. The nucleotide sequence reads TGCAGCGTTGAAAAGGGGGCCAGACAAGAGACCCAGTACTTC.